The 14 T cell receptor beta chains presented below share a single source sample, sequenced in a study of the immune and genomic landscape of osteosarcoma. Profiling relied on immunoSEQ multiplex PCR, and the TCRdb table lists in-frame clones only, not all of them. The data contain roughly 660 clones, about 80% of them singletons. The sample comprised tumor tissue from a local recurrence in the calf muscle. These receptors were collected from a woman aged 55-70 years with osteosarcoma.

The V gene is TRBV11-1, the J gene TRBJ1-1; 7 bases map to TRBD1. The CDR3 sequence is 14 residues long. Unmatched junction bases numbered 4, after V lost 4 bases and J lost 2 bases. From germline, CDR1 is SGHAT and CDR2 FQDESV (reference sequence). CDR3 nucleotide sequence: TGTGCCAGCAGCTACAGACAGGGAAACACTGAAGCTTTCTTT. Translated, it gives CASSYRQGNTEAFF.

This clone was picked up a small number of times. The V and J genes are TRBV30 and TRBJ2-7; 9 nucleotides line up with TRBD1. CDR1 is GTSNPN and CDR2 is SVGIG in the germline V gene (reference sequence). The CDR3 is made up of 11 amino acids. The junction had 3 bases not matched to a gene; V was cut back by 0 bases and J by 12 bases. CDR3 nucleotide sequence: TGTGCCTGGAGTGTACAGGGGGCCCTGTACTTC. Translated, it gives CAWSVQGALYF.

This clone has a single count. The chain carries TRBV5-1 and TRBJ2-7; the D call may be TRBD1 or TRBD2 (5 bases each). Germline V CDR1 and CDR2: SGHRS, YFSETQ. V was clipped by 3 bases and J by 2 bases, with 9 bases between them. This CDR3 is built from 13 residues. The CDR3 nucleotides are TGCGCCAGCAGCTACGGGACCACCTACGAGCAGTACTTC. This gives the protein CASSYGTTYEQYF. Full variable domain (remainder filled in from reference TRBV5-1 and TRBJ2-7): KAGVTQTPRYLIKTRGQQVTLSCSPISGHRSVSWYQQTPGQGLQFLFEYFSETQRNKGNFPGRFSGRQFSNSRSEMNVSTLELGDSALYLCASSYGTTYEQYFGPGTRLTVT.

V is TRBV12-5 and J is TRBJ1-1; the D is unclear. This CDR3 has 13 amino acids. Germline V gene lookup returns CDR1 LGHNT and CDR2 FRNRAP. Trimming cost V 3 bases and J 6 bases, with 11 bases left between them. The CDR3 sequence: CASGLFGRSEAFF. The CDR3 DNA follows: TGTGCTAGTGGTTTATTTGGGAGGTCTGAAGCTTTCTTT.

J is TRBJ2-1 and V is TRBV6-5; 7 bases are shared with TRBD1. J lost 7 bases, V lost 6 bases, and 9 bases had no gene match. The CDR3 covers 14 residues. Germline V gene sequence: CDR1 MNHEY, CDR2 SVGAGI. CDR3 amino acids: CASSNPPGQNEQFF. In DNA, the CDR3 is TGTGCCAGCAGCAATCCACCGGGACAGAATGAGCAGTTCTTC.

This clone occurred once. V is TRBV30 and J is TRBJ1-1, with D unresolved. This CDR3 spans 11 amino acids. Germline loops: CDR1 GTSNPN, CDR2 SVGIG (reference sequence). V dropped 5 bases and J dropped 0 bases, with 4 bases sitting between them. The CDR3 coding sequence is TGTGCCTGGTTGGTGAACACTGAAGCTTTCTTT. It yields the protein CAWLVNTEAFF.

The rearrangement links TRBV4-2 to TRBJ2-3; 7 nucleotides line up with TRBD2. The V and J ends lost 3 bases and 0 bases, in that order; junction bases with no gene match: 6. The CDR3 is 16 amino acids. The germline V gene encodes CDR1 LGHNA and CDR2 YNFKEQ. The CDR3 region is CASSHSLAPSTDTQYF. Written as DNA, the CDR3 is TGTGCCAGCAGCCACTCACTAGCGCCTAGCACAGATACGCAGTATTTT.

This clone came up a few times. V gene TRBV9 combines with J gene TRBJ2-2, with D unresolved. V lost 2 bases, J lost 5 bases, and 4 bases lay in between. The germline V gene has CDR1 SGDLS and CDR2 YYNGEE. The CDR3 totals 12 residues. CDR3 in DNA: TGTGCCAGCAGCGTGAGGACCGGGGAGCTGTTTTTT. Its protein is CASSVRTGELFF.

The chain recombines TRBV28 with TRBJ2-7, with D tentatively TRBD1 (6 bases). Germline CDR1 and CDR2: MDHEN and SYDVKM. Trimming removed 7 bases from V and 9 bases from J, with 19 bases in between. This CDR3 has 13 amino acids. CDR3 in amino acids: CASTLGGIGVQYF. CDR3 in DNA: TGTGCCAGCACCCTAGGGGGTATCGGGGTGCAGTACTTC. Full variable domain (outside the CDR3, taken from reference TRBV28 and TRBJ2-7): DVKVTQSSRYLVKRTGEKVFLECVQDMDHENMFWYRQDPGLGLRLIYFSYDVKMKEKGDIPEGYSVSREKKERFSLILESASTNQTSMYLCASTLGGIGVQYFGPGTRLTVT.

This sequence joins TRBV30 and TRBJ2-3; possible D gene TRBD1, 6 bases. The germline V and J ends were trimmed by 4 bases and 8 bases, with 13 bases remaining between them. The CDR3 covers 12 residues. Germline CDR1 GTSNPN, CDR2 SVGIG (reference sequence). CDR3 in amino acids: CAWMQGRATQYF. CDR3 DNA sequence: TGTGCCTGGATGCAGGGGCGAGCTACGCAGTATTTT.

The V call is TRBV7-8, the J call TRBJ2-5, with D tentatively TRBD2 (6 bases). The CDR3 has 16 amino acids. CDR1 SGHVS and CDR2 FQNEAQ come from the germline V gene. V was shortened by 2 bases and J by 4 bases, with 17 bases between the two germline ends. Written as DNA, the CDR3 is TGTGCCAGCAGCTTACTAGGTGCGGGAATCAGAGAGACCCAGTACTTC. Its translation: CASSLLGAGIRETQYF.

The J gene is TRBJ2-2, the V gene TRBV7-8; D is uncertain. The ends were cut back, 6 bases at V and 5 bases at J, with 10 bases in the middle. From germline, CDR1 is SGHVS and CDR2 FQNEAQ. The CDR3 covers 13 residues. Here the CDR3 reads CASSLQETGELFF. The CDR3 DNA is TGTGCCAGCAGTCTACAAGAGACCGGGGAGCTGTTTTTT. Combining the CDR3 with reference TRBV7-8 and TRBJ2-2 gives the whole variable domain GAGVSQSPRYKVAKRGQDVALRCDPISGHVSLFWYQQALGQGPEFLTYFQNEAQLDKSGLPSDRFFAERPEGSVSTLKIQRTQQEDSAVYLCASSLQETGELFFGEGSRLTVL.

CDR3 sequence (DNA): TGTGCCAGTCGGAGCAGGGGAGCAGGACAGCCATTCTATGGCTACACCTTC. Amino acid sequence: CASRSRGAGQPFYGYTF. The gene calls are TRBV2 and TRBJ1-2; TRBD1 is a possible D gene (6 bases). CDR1 SNHLY and CDR2 FYNNEI come from the germline V gene. This CDR3 contains 17 residues. With 9 bases removed from V and 4 bases from J, the gap between germline ends came to 27 bases.

This sequence joins TRBV12-2 and TRBJ2-7. TRBV12-2 is shown as a pseudogene. The CDR3 has 17 amino acids. CDR3 nucleotides: TGTGCAAGTCGCTTAGAAAAATTGGCCAAGAGCTCCTACGAGCAGTACTTC. It encodes CASRLEKLAKSSYEQYF.